Listed below are T cell receptor beta chains from one sample, sequenced in a study of blood T cell repertoires in COVID-19. Sequenced by immunoSEQ multiplex PCR; TCRdb stores in-frame clones only, minus some. This sample yields about 210,000 clones, of which almost 85% are seen a single time; approximately 12% belongs to the top ten. The sample taken for sequencing was peripheral blood. The receptors were gathered from a woman aged 40 to 50 with acute or convalescent COVID-19. Each CDR3 is given with its conserved first and last residue. Fields, in order: D gene, V gene, clone size, J gene, CDR3 protein, CDR3 DNA. D genes are given only for firm matches. A row's size may be missing; if present it is once, few, many or a size class.

D: TRBD1; V: TRBV2; size: -; J: TRBJ2-7; CDR3: CASSSGTASYEQYF; DNA: TGTGCCAGCAGTTCCGGGACAGCGTCCTACGAGCAGTACTTC
D: -; V: TRBV13; size: -; J: TRBJ2-1; CDR3: CASSYGVDEQFF; DNA: TGTGCCAGCAGCTACGGAGTTGATGAGCAGTTCTTC
D: -; V: TRBV6-6; size: -; J: TRBJ1-6; CDR3: CASSYMAGDNSPLHF; DNA: TGTGCCAGCAGTTACATGGCAGGGGATAATTCACCCCTCCACTTT
D: TRBD1; V: TRBV6-1; size: -; J: TRBJ1-3; CDR3: CASSEGTGFMGNTIYF; DNA: TGTGCCAGCAGTGAGGGGACAGGGTTCATGGGAAACACCATATATTTT
D: -; V: TRBV30; size: -; J: TRBJ1-3; CDR3: CAWSVRTGNTIYF; DNA: TGTGCCTGGAGTGTCCGGACAGGAAACACCATATATTTT
D: TRBD2; V: TRBV29-1; size: once; J: TRBJ2-7; CDR3: CSVVGQGLAGAAYEQYF; DNA: TGCAGCGTTGTGGGACAGGGACTAGCGGGGGCTGCCTACGAGCAGTACTTC
D: TRBD1; V: TRBV6-5; size: -; J: TRBJ2-3; CDR3: CASRLTGGSDTQYF; DNA: TGTGCCAGCAGGTTGACAGGGGGCTCAGATACGCAGTATTTT
D: TRBD2; V: TRBV30; size: -; J: TRBJ2-1; CDR3: CALSPGLAGNEQFF; DNA: TGTGCCTTATCACCGGGACTAGCGGGTAATGAGCAGTTCTTC
D: TRBD1; V: TRBV30; size: -; J: TRBJ2-2; CDR3: CAWNRGTGNTGELFF; DNA: TGTGCCTGGAACCGTGGGACAGGGAACACCGGGGAGCTGTTTTTT
D: -; V: TRBV15; size: -; J: TRBJ1-2; CDR3: CATRGRRDYGYTF; DNA: TGTGCCACCAGGGGTCGCAGGGACTATGGCTACACCTTC
D: -; V: TRBV7-9; size: -; J: TRBJ2-2; CDR3: CASSAYTGELFF; DNA: TGTGCCAGCAGCGCCTATACCGGGGAGCTGTTTTTT
D: -; V: TRBV6-5; size: few; J: TRBJ1-2; CDR3: CASSSGVYGYTF; DNA: TGTGCCAGCAGTTCAGGTGTCTATGGCTACACCTTC
D: TRBD2; V: TRBV27; size: -; J: TRBJ2-7; CDR3: CASSLTSGNKYEQYF; DNA: TGTGCCAGCAGTTTGACTAGCGGGAATAAGTACGAGCAGTACTTC
D: -; V: TRBV29-1; size: -; J: TRBJ2-4; CDR3: CSVSSTLLAKNIQYF; DNA: TGCAGCGTTTCCTCTACTCTGTTAGCCAAAAACATTCAGTACTTC
D: -; V: TRBV2; size: -; J: TRBJ2-7; CDR3: CASSGRISEQYF; DNA: TGTGCCAGCAGTGGGCGGATTAGCGAGCAGTACTTC
D: TRBD1; V: TRBV24-1; size: -; J: TRBJ2-5; CDR3: CATSDLEQGVGETQYF; DNA: TGTGCCACCAGTGATTTGGAACAGGGGGTGGGGGAGACCCAGTACTTC
D: TRBD1; V: TRBV6-2/TRBV6-3; size: -; J: TRBJ1-1; CDR3: CASSYPGTGGNTEAFF; DNA: TGTGCCAGCAGTTACCCAGGGACAGGAGGGAACACTGAAGCTTTCTTT
D: -; V: TRBV5-4; size: -; J: TRBJ2-2; CDR3: CASSLDLTNTGELFF; DNA: TGTGCCAGCAGCTTGGACCTAACGAACACCGGGGAGCTGTTTTTT
D: TRBD2; V: TRBV2; size: -; J: TRBJ2-3; CDR3: CASVPGGGTDTQYF; DNA: TGTGCCAGCGTCCCTGGGGGGGGCACAGATACGCAGTATTTT
D: TRBD2; V: TRBV6-2/TRBV6-3; size: -; J: TRBJ2-1; CDR3: CASSYGLGGNEQFF; DNA: TGTGCCAGCAGTTACGGACTAGGAGGCAATGAGCAGTTCTTC
D: -; V: TRBV24-1; size: -; J: TRBJ2-2; CDR3: CATSALFGELFF; DNA: TGTGCCACCAGTGCCCTATTTGGGGAGCTGTTTTTT
D: TRBD1; V: TRBV2; size: -; J: TRBJ1-3; CDR3: CASSDPLDRASGNTIYF; DNA: TGTGCCAGCAGTGATCCTCTGGACAGGGCCTCTGGAAACACCATATATTTT
D: TRBD1; V: TRBV5-6; size: once; J: TRBJ2-3; CDR3: CASSLKGQGPTDTQYF; DNA: TGTGCCAGCAGCCTGAAGGGACAGGGACCTACAGATACGCAGTATTTT
D: -; V: TRBV7-9; size: -; J: TRBJ2-7; CDR3: CASSLVGVSGEQYF; DNA: TGTGCCAGCAGCTTAGTGGGAGTGTCTGGCGAGCAGTACTTC
D: TRBD2; V: TRBV6-2/TRBV6-3; size: -; J: TRBJ2-1; CDR3: CASSLSGSSYNEQFF; DNA: TGTGCCAGCAGTCTTAGCGGGAGCTCCTACAATGAGCAGTTCTTC
D: TRBD1; V: TRBV2; size: -; J: TRBJ1-5; CDR3: CASSDRGQTNQPQHF; DNA: TGTGCCAGCAGTGATAGGGGACAGACTAATCAGCCCCAGCATTTT
D: -; V: TRBV2; size: few; J: TRBJ2-7; CDR3: CASIFGKSAYEQYF; DNA: TGTGCCAGCATATTCGGGAAATCCGCCTACGAGCAGTACTTC
D: TRBD1; V: TRBV9; size: -; J: TRBJ2-2; CDR3: CASSERGGQGFRTGELFF; DNA: TGTGCCAGCAGCGAGAGGGGAGGACAGGGATTTCGCACCGGGGAGCTGTTTTTT